This TCR beta chain was captured by sequencing in a study of blood T cell repertoires in COVID-19. Study in general: T cells, B-cell-depleted T cells, or PBMCs supplied cDNA or gDNA.

Produced via immunoSEQ multiplex PCR; TCRdb's table is partial and in-frame only. Of a few hundred thousand clones listed, more than 65% were seen once; the top ten hold around 3.2%. The V segment lost 5 bases and the J segment 6 bases; nucleotides outside the gene matches: 12. This CDR3 contains 17 residues. Germline values: CDR1 SGHTA, CDR2 FQGNSA. Only a few counts were recorded for this clone. Sequences were obtained from peripheral blood. This sequence joins TRBV7-2 and TRBJ1-6; 8 bases match TRBD1. This receptor was obtained from a woman between 18 and 30 years old with acute or convalescent COVID-19. CDR3 protein: CASSPRTGSGANSPLHF. The CDR3 bases are TGTGCCAGCAGCCCCCGGACAGGGTCGGGGGCTAATTCACCCCTCCACTTT.